These 25 T cell receptor beta chains originate from one sample sequenced in a study of T cell responses to AZD1222 COVID-19 vaccine. The method was immunoSEQ multiplex PCR; TCRdb's version includes in-frame clones alone and lacks a portion of them. The sample has more than 95,000 clones, more than 85% seen once. The sample in question was peripheral blood, obtained 28 days after the second AZD1222 dose. All receptors come from an adult who received the AZD1222 COVID-19 vaccine.

The chain joins TRBV5-1 to TRBJ1-2; the match to TRBD1 covers 7 bases. J was trimmed by 5 bases and V by 2 bases; bases with no gene match: 12. Germline V CDR1 and CDR2: SGHRS, YFSETQ. This CDR3 is 16 amino acids long. CDR3 loop: CASSFLPDRPSYGYTF. In nucleotides, the CDR3 is TGCGCCAGCAGCTTCCTGCCGGACAGGCCTTCGTATGGCTACACCTTC.

The rearrangement uses TRBV13 and TRBJ2-3, with 7 positions matching TRBD1. The CDR3 is 14 residues long. V was pared by 4 bases and J by 6 bases, with 7 bases of the junction left unmatched. CDR1 is PRHDT, CDR2 FYEKMQ, per germline (reference sequence). The CDR3 sequence: CASSSRGQADTQYF. CDR3 in DNA: TGTGCCAGCAGCTCTAGAGGACAGGCCGATACGCAGTATTTT.

The V gene is TRBV6-5, the J gene TRBJ1-1; no definite D call. This CDR3 is 14 amino acids long. Trimming stripped 4 bases from V and 1 base from J, with 10 bases between. Germline V gene lookup returns CDR1 MNHEY and CDR2 SVGAGI. Here the CDR3 reads CASSFRLWNTEAFF. For the CDR3, the DNA is TGTGCCAGCAGTTTCAGGCTGTGGAACACTGAAGCTTTCTTT.

The V gene is TRBV18, the J gene TRBJ1-2; D uncertain. The CDR3 consists of 14 residues. Germline assignment: CDR1 KGHSH and CDR2 LQKENI. Trimming removed 0 bases at V and 4 bases at J, with 9 bases between. CDR3 bases: TGTGCCAGCTCACCACCAGGGTCGGGCTATGGCTACACCTTC. Translation gives CASSPPGSGYGYTF.

This chain links TRBV7-9 with TRBJ2-3, with D possibly being TRBD2 (6 bases). CDR1 SEHNR and CDR2 FQNEAQ come from the germline V gene (reference sequence). This CDR3 region has 15 residues. The V and J ends lost 6 bases and 3 bases respectively, with 16 bases between them. The CDR3 protein is CASRLGGEMTDTQYF. CDR3 sequence (DNA): TGTGCCAGCAGACTAGGAGGGGAAATGACAGATACGCAGTATTTT.

The chain joins TRBV11-3 to TRBJ1-1; the match to TRBD1 covers 8 bases. J lost 6 bases, V lost 4 bases, and 1 base had no gene match. This CDR3 has 12 amino acids. Germline V gene sequence: CDR1 SGHNT, CDR2 YENEEA. CDR3 region: CASSSRGPEAFF. CDR3 sequence (DNA): TGTGCCAGCAGCTCCAGGGGGCCTGAAGCTTTCTTT.

The rearrangement joins TRBV5-1 to TRBJ2-7, with a weak D call TRBD2 (6 bases). The germline gives CDR1 SGHRS, CDR2 YFSETQ. V dropped 4 bases and J dropped 4 bases, with 15 bases sitting between them. This CDR3 has 14 residues. This CDR3 reads CASSPSLGGYEQYF. CDR3 nucleotide sequence: TGCGCCAGCAGCCCATCACTCGGGGGTTACGAGCAGTACTTC.

This clone was detected once. The chain recombines TRBV15 with TRBJ2-3; D gene unclear. V dropped 0 bases and J dropped 4 bases, with 11 bases sitting between them. Germline loops: CDR1 LNHNV, CDR2 YYDKDF (reference sequence). The CDR3 consists of 15 residues. CDR3 sequence: CATSRDFPGADTQYF. CDR3 bases: TGTGCCACCAGCAGAGATTTCCCTGGCGCAGATACGCAGTATTTT.

This chain uses TRBV12-5 with TRBJ2-1; D call uncertain. This CDR3 spans 15 amino acids. Germline-derived CDR1 and CDR2 are LGHNT and FRNRAP. The V and J ends lost 1 base and 0 bases respectively, with 7 bases between them. The CDR3 region has the DNA TGTGCTAGTGGTTTGGGGCAGAGCTCCTACAATGAGCAGTTCTTC. Encoded protein: CASGLGQSSYNEQFF.

The chain carries TRBV28 and TRBJ2-1, with D tentatively TRBD2 (6 bases). Germline CDR1 MDHEN, CDR2 SYDVKM. V was clipped by 6 bases and J by 0 bases, with 15 bases between them. CDR3 size: 16 residues. CDR3 residues: CASRKGLFSSYNEQFF. CDR3 nucleotide sequence: TGTGCCAGCAGGAAGGGACTTTTTAGCTCCTACAATGAGCAGTTCTTC.

This CDR3 reads CASSLDRGSYEQYF. The CDR3 DNA reads TGTGCCAGCAGCTTGGATCGGGGCTCCTACGAGCAGTACTTC. The chain is built from TRBV5-4 and TRBJ2-7, with D possibly being TRBD2 (5 bases). The CDR3 has 14 residues. Trimming removed 0 bases from V and 0 bases from J, with 7 bases in between. CDR1 is SGHNT and CDR2 is YYREEE in the germline V gene (reference sequence).

J is TRBJ1-3 and V is TRBV7-8, with TRBD1 matching 7 bases. V gave up 5 bases and J gave up 0 bases; unmatched junction bases: 10. The length of the CDR3 is 17 residues. Germline V gives CDR1 SGHVS, CDR2 FQNEAQ. The CDR3, as DNA: TGTGCCAGCAGCCTAAACAGGGGCCCCTACTCTGGAAACACCATATATTTT. It yields the protein CASSLNRGPYSGNTIYF.

This rearrangement joins TRBV3-1 (or the pseudogene TRBV3-2) to TRBJ2-3; the match to TRBD1 covers 7 bases. The germline CDR1 and CDR2 sequences are LGHDT and YNNKEL (reference sequence). The ends lost 0 bases at V and 0 bases at J; junction bases unmatched: 9. The CDR3 totals 18 residues. CDR3 in DNA: TGTGCCAGCAGCCAAGATTACAGGGACAGAATTAGCACAGATACGCAGTATTTT. The encoded protein is CASSQDYRDRISTDTQYF.

The rearrangement joins TRBV2 to TRBJ1-4; D unclear. CDR1 is SNHLY and CDR2 is FYNNEI in the germline V gene. This CDR3 has 11 residues. V was clipped by 3 bases and J by 8 bases, with 4 bases between them. The CDR3 sequence: CASSEWEKLFF. The DNA of the CDR3 is TGTGCCAGCAGTGAGTGGGAAAAACTGTTTTTT.

The chain links TRBV7-3 to TRBJ2-2; possibly TRBD1 or TRBD2 for D (6 bases each). Germline V CDR1 and CDR2: SGHTA, FQGTGA. The CDR3 length is 18 residues. V gave up 1 base and J gave up 5 bases, with 20 bases separating them. The CDR3 DNA follows: TGTGCCAGCAGCTTAAGGGGCGGAGCGCGGAGGGGGACCGGGGAGCTGTTTTTT. Encoded protein: CASSLRGGARRGTGELFF.

The chain recombines TRBV5-1 with TRBJ2-3; TRBD1 agrees at 7 bases. The CDR3 extends over 15 amino acids. Trimming at V came to 0 bases and at J to 4 bases, leaving 5 bases not matched to a gene. Germline CDR1 is SGHRS and CDR2 is YFSETQ. The CDR3 DNA reads as TGCGCCAGCAGCTTGGGGGGACAGAGCGCAGATACGCAGTATTTT. Protein sequence: CASSLGGQSADTQYF.

The rearrangement uses TRBV19 and TRBJ2-7; weak D call: TRBD1 (5 bases). Trimming took 4 bases from V and 2 from J, leaving 9 bases between them. The germline V gene encodes CDR1 LNHDA and CDR2 SQIVND (reference sequence). CDR3 length equals 13 residues. CDR3 DNA sequence: TGTGCCAGTAGTAGGGGCGGAGCCTACGAGCAGTACTTC. Residues: CASSRGGAYEQYF.

V usage is TRBV5-1 and J usage is TRBJ2-5; D is possibly TRBD2 (6 bases). There are 15 residues in the CDR3. V lost 2 bases, J lost 3 bases, and 14 bases lay in between. CDR1 SGHRS and CDR2 YFSETQ come from the germline V gene. In nucleotides, the CDR3 is TGCGCCAGCAGCTTATCCGGGGGATCGGAAGAGACCCAGTACTTC. Residues: CASSLSGGSEETQYF.

The gene calls are TRBV12-3 or TRBV12-4 and TRBJ2-1; D might be TRBD2 (5 bases). There are 13 residues in the CDR3. The germline V and J ends were trimmed by 6 bases and 9 bases, with 15 bases remaining between them. CDR3 loop: CASSTGNNFEQFF. CDR3 DNA sequence: TGTGCCAGCAGCACCGGGAATAATTTTGAGCAGTTCTTC.

The V call is TRBV3-1 (or the pseudogene TRBV3-2), the J call TRBJ2-5; D is possibly TRBD2 (6 bases). CDR1 LGHDT and CDR2 YNNKEL come from the germline V gene (reference sequence). V was clipped by 0 bases and J by 5 bases, with 10 bases between them. CDR3 length: 14 amino acids. Here the CDR3 DNA reads TGTGCCAGCAGCCAAGAGCCAGGGAGGGAGACCCAGTACTTC. It codes for CASSQEPGRETQYF.

The gene calls are TRBV12-5 and TRBJ2-7; D call uncertain. Germline V lookup: CDR1 LGHNT, CDR2 FRNRAP. The CDR3 runs 13 residues. The V end was cut by 1 base, the J end by 3 bases, with 7 bases between. CDR3: CASGLDVGYEQYF. The CDR3 bases are TGTGCTAGTGGTTTGGACGTGGGCTACGAGCAGTACTTC.

The V call is TRBV14, the J call TRBJ1-1, with unresolved D. The CDR3 covers 13 residues. With 0 bases removed from V and 3 bases from J, the gap between germline ends came to 5 bases. Germline V gives CDR1 SGHDN, CDR2 FVKESK. CDR3 in DNA: TGTGCCAGCAGCCAAGACTGGTACACTGAAGCTTTCTTT. Protein product: CASSQDWYTEAFF.

This chain links TRBV5-4 with TRBJ1-3; D might be TRBD1 (6 bases). CDR1 is SGHNT and CDR2 is YYREEE in the germline V gene (reference sequence). The CDR3 spans 15 residues. Trimming pared 4 bases from V and 4 bases from J, leaving 15 bases between. As DNA, the CDR3 is TGTGCCAGCAGCCCGTCGGCAGGGGAAGGAAACACCATATATTTT. It encodes CASSPSAGEGNTIYF.

J is TRBJ1-1 and V is TRBV19, with D unclear. There are 13 residues in the CDR3. In germline, CDR1 is LNHDA, CDR2 SQIVND (reference sequence). Trimming stripped 3 bases from V and 8 bases from J, with 13 bases between. CDR3 amino acids: CASSILGNWEAFF. The CDR3 DNA sequence: TGTGCCAGTAGTATTCTGGGGAACTGGGAAGCTTTCTTT.

V usage is TRBV28 and J usage is TRBJ1-2; the D gene is possibly TRBD1 (6 bases). V lost 6 bases and J 4 bases, leaving 15 bases between the germline ends. Germline V gene sequence: CDR1 MDHEN, CDR2 SYDVKM. The CDR3 totals 14 residues. The chain's CDR3 is CASSSGQSSYGYTF. The DNA for the CDR3 is TGTGCCAGCAGCTCCGGACAGTCGAGCTATGGCTACACCTTC.